This T cell receptor (beta chain) emerged from a study of shared clonotypes between healthy human individuals. About this clone itself: Its antigen is unidentified.

Deep-level settings were used for running the assay. The sorted-subset replicate PCRs were given around 190 ng DNA, which is tens of thousands of T cell genomes. Sequencing was performed with immunoSEQ multiplex PCR; in TCRdb, only in-frame clones are kept and a portion is missing. Of some 1,100,000 clones listed, roughly 74% were seen once; the top ten hold under 0.6%. The ends were cut back, 6 bases at V and 4 bases at J, with 17 bases in the middle. Germline loops: CDR1 SGHTS, CDR2 YDEGEE. The CDR3 covers 15 residues. Overall study findings and caveats: Clonotypes shared by all four donors outscored non-shared clonotypes in generation probability. Shared across several donors were roughly 5.3% of the naive CD4 clonotypes.

The V and J genes are TRBV5-8 and TRBJ1-3; TRBD1 is a possible D gene (5 bases). The origin of this receptor is a man aged 18 to 35 in good health. Some clones in this sample may be carry-over from other donors' samples. The sequencing input was memory CD4+ T cells from PBMCs. Sample subset: CD45RA-negative fraction. The CDR3 sequence is CASTWQGRAGNTIYF. In DNA form, the CDR3 reads TGTGCCAGCACCTGGCAGGGTAGGGCCGGAAACACCATATATTTT.